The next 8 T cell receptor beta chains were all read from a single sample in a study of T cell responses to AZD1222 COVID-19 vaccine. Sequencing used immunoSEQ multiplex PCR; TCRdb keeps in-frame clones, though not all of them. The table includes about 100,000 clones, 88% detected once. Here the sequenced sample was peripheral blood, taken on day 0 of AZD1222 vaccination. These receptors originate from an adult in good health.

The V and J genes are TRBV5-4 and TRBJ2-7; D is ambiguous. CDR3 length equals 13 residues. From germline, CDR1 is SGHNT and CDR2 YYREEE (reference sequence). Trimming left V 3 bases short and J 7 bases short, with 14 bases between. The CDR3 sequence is CASSSQGPGEQYF. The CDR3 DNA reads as TGTGCCAGCAGCTCGCAAGGGCCGGGTGAGCAGTACTTC.

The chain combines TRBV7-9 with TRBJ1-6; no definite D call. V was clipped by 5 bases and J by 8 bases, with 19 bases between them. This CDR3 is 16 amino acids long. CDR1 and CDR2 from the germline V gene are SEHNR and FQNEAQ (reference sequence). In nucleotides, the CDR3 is TGTGCCAGCAGCCCTAGGCGGGCCTCGAAGGATTCACCCCTCCACTTT. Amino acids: CASSPRRASKDSPLHF.

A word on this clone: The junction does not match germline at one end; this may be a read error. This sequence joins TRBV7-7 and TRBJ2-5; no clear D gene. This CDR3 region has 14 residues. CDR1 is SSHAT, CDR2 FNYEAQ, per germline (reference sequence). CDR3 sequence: CASSERASQETQYF. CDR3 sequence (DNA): TGTGCTAGCAGCGAACGGGCTTCACAAGAGACCCAGTACTTC.

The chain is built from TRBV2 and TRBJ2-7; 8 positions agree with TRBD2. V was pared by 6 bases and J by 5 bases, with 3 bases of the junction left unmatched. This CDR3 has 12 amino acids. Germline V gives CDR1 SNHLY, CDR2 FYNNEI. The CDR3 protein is CASSGTSNEQYF. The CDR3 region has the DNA TGTGCCAGCAGCGGGACTAGTAACGAGCAGTACTTC.

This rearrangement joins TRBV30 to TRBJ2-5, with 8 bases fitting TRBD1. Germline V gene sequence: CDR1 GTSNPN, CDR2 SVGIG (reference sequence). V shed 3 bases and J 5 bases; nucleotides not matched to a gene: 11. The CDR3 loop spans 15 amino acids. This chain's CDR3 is CAWSPEQGAWETQYF. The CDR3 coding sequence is TGTGCCTGGAGCCCCGAGCAGGGGGCATGGGAGACCCAGTACTTC.

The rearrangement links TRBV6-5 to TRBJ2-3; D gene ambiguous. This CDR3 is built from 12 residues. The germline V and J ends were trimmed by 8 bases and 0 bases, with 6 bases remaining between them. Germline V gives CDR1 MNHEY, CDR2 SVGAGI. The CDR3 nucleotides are TGTGCCAGCGGATTCAGCACAGATACGCAGTATTTT. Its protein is CASGFSTDTQYF.

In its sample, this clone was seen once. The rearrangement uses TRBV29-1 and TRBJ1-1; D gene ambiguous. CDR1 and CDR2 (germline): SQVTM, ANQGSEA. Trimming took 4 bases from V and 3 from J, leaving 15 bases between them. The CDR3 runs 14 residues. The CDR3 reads CSVVVWEGDTEAFF. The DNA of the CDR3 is TGCAGCGTTGTTGTGTGGGAAGGTGACACTGAAGCTTTCTTT.

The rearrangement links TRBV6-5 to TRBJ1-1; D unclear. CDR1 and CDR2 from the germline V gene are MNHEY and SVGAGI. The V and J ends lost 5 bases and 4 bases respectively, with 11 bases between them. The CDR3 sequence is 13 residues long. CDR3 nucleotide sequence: TGTGCCAGCAGTAGGGTGGTAAGCACTGAAGCTTTCTTT. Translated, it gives CASSRVVSTEAFF.